This T cell receptor (beta chain) was captured in a study of shared clonotypes between healthy human individuals. Running of the assay took place at deep level. For each subset, genomic DNA was distributed in equal portions over several immunoSEQ plates. Repertoires were generated with immunoSEQ multiplex PCR, while TCRdb's copy carries only in-frame clones and drops some. The sample carries about 2.1 million clones, just over 90% recorded once. The CDR3 sequence is 15 residues long. With 2 bases removed from V and 5 bases from J, the gap between germline ends came to 12 bases. Germline V CDR1 and CDR2: MGHRA, YSYEKL. The naive CD8 population came from CD45RO-negative cells selected for CCR7, without terminally differentiated effector memory CD45RA+ cells.

The origin of this receptor is a man aged 18 to 29 in good health. Some clones in this sample may be carry-over from other donors' samples. The sample comprised naive CD8+ T cells from PBMCs. The chain joins TRBV4-1 to TRBJ1-4; possibly TRBD1 for D (5 bases). CDR3: CASSQLRGVNEKLFF. Here the CDR3 DNA reads TGCGCCAGCAGCCAACTACGGGGCGTAAATGAAAAACTGTTTTTT.